The rows below give T cell receptor beta chains drawn from one sample of a study of T cell responses to AZD1222 COVID-19 vaccine. Sequencing was performed with immunoSEQ multiplex PCR; in TCRdb, only in-frame clones are kept and a portion is missing. The sample lists tens of thousands of clones, 90% occurring once. The specimen comprised peripheral blood, sampled on day 0 of AZD1222 vaccination. These receptors all come from an adult in good health. The CDR3 runs from the conserved cysteine through the conserved F or W. Each record gives: clone size, J gene, V gene, D gene, CDR3 protein, CDR3 DNA. A D gene is named only where the DNA matches it firmly. Size is omitted from some rows. Given values are once, few, many or a class for expanded clones.

abundance: .
j_gene: TRBJ1-6
v_gene: TRBV14
d_gene: .
CDR3aa: CASSPGEYNSPLHF
CDR3nt: TGTGCCAGCAGCCCCGGGGAGTATAATTCACCCCTCCACTTT

abundance: .
j_gene: TRBJ1-1
v_gene: TRBV11-3
d_gene: .
CDR3aa: CASSLGRNTEAFF
CDR3nt: TGTGCCAGCAGCTTAGGGCGGAACACTGAAGCTTTCTTT

abundance: .
j_gene: TRBJ1-2
v_gene: TRBV30
d_gene: TRBD1
CDR3aa: CACRDRLLPSGYGYTF
CDR3nt: TGTGCCTGCAGGGACAGGCTACTCCCGAGCGGCTATGGCTACACCTTC

abundance: .
j_gene: TRBJ1-5
v_gene: TRBV9
d_gene: .
CDR3aa: CASSVGSVNQPQHF
CDR3nt: TGTGCCAGCAGCGTAGGCAGCGTGAATCAGCCCCAGCATTTT

abundance: .
j_gene: TRBJ1-6
v_gene: TRBV3-1/TRBV3-2
d_gene: TRBD1
CDR3aa: CASSRGTGGSPLHF
CDR3nt: TGTGCCAGCAGCCGGGGGACAGGCGGCTCACCCCTCCACTTT

abundance: few
j_gene: TRBJ1-2
v_gene: TRBV27
d_gene: .
CDR3aa: CASSFLGGAGYTF
CDR3nt: TGTGCCAGCAGTTTCTTGGGTGGGGCCGGCTACACCTTC

abundance: .
j_gene: TRBJ1-1
v_gene: TRBV5-1
d_gene: TRBD1
CDR3aa: CASSLGTALNTEAFF
CDR3nt: TGCGCCAGCAGCCTCGGGACAGCCTTGAACACTGAAGCTTTCTTT

abundance: .
j_gene: TRBJ1-3
v_gene: TRBV7-9
d_gene: TRBD1
CDR3aa: CASSLGQGPFGNTIYF
CDR3nt: TGTGCCAGCAGCTTAGGACAGGGTCCCTTTGGAAACACCATATATTTT

abundance: few
j_gene: TRBJ2-2
v_gene: TRBV30
d_gene: .
CDR3aa: CAWSDGSNTGELFF
CDR3nt: TGTGCCTGGAGTGACGGTTCGAACACCGGGGAGCTGTTTTTT

abundance: few
j_gene: TRBJ2-2
v_gene: TRBV5-1
d_gene: .
CDR3aa: CASSPTPGRNTGELFF
CDR3nt: TGCGCCAGCAGCCCTACTCCAGGGCGGAACACCGGGGAGCTGTTTTTT

abundance: .
j_gene: TRBJ1-1
v_gene: TRBV29-1
d_gene: .
CDR3aa: CSVAFAGVNTEAFF
CDR3nt: TGCAGCGTTGCCTTCGCGGGGGTTAACACTGAAGCTTTCTTT